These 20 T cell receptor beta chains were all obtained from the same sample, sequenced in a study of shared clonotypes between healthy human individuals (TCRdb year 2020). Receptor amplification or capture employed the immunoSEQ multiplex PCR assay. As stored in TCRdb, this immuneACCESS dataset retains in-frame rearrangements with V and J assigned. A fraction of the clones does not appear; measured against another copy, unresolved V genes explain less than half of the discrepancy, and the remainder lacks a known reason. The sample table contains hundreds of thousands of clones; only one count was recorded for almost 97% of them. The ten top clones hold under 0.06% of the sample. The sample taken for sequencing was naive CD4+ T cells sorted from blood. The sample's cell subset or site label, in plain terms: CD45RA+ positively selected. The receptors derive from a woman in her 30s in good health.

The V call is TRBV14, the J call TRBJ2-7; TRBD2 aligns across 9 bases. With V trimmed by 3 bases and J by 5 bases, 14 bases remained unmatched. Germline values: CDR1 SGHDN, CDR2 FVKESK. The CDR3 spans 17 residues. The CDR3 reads CASSHWGGPSGDHEQYF. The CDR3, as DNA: TGTGCCAGCAGCCACTGGGGAGGGCCTAGCGGGGACCACGAGCAGTACTTC.

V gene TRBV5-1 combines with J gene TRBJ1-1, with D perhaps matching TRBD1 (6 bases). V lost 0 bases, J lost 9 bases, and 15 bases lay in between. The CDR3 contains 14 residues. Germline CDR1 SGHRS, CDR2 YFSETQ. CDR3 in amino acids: CASSLARNRAQAFF. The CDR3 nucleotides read TGCGCCAGCAGCTTGGCTCGTAACAGGGCCCAAGCTTTCTTT.

CDR3 protein: CASRRIRGRTGNTIYF. Here the CDR3 DNA reads TGTGCCAGCAGGCGGATCAGGGGTAGGACTGGAAACACCATATATTTT. The gene calls are TRBV28 and TRBJ1-3; maybe TRBD1 (6 bases). V lost 6 bases, J lost 2 bases, and 17 bases lay in between. In germline, CDR1 is MDHEN, CDR2 SYDVKM. CDR3 length: 16 residues.

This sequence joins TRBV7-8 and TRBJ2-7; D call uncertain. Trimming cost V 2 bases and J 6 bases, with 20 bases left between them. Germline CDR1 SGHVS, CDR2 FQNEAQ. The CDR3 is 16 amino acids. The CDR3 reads CASSLLRGQPGGEQYF. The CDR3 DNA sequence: TGTGCCAGCAGCTTACTCCGAGGTCAGCCCGGCGGCGAGCAGTACTTC.

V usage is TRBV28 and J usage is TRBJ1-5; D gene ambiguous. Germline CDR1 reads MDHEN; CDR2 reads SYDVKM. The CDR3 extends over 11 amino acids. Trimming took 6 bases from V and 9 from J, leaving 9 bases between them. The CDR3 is CASSWGGPQHF. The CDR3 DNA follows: TGTGCCAGCAGCTGGGGAGGGCCCCAGCATTTT.

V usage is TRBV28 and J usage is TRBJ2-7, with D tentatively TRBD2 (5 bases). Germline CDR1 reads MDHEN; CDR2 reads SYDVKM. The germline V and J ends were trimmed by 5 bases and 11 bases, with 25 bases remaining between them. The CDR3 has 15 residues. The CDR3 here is CASSEEARASGVEYF. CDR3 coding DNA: TGTGCCAGCAGTGAAGAGGCAAGAGCCTCCGGGGTCGAGTACTTC. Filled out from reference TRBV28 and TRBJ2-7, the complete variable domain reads DVKVTQSSRYLVKRTGEKVFLECVQDMDHENMFWYRQDPGLGLRLIYFSYDVKMKEKGDIPEGYSVSREKKERFSLILESASTNQTSMYLCASSEEARASGVEYFGPGTRLTVT.

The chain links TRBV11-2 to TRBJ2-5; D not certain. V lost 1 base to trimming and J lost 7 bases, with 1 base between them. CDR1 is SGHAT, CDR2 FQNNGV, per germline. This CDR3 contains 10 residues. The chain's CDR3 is CASSLGTQYF. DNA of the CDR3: TGTGCCAGCAGCTTAGGGACCCAGTACTTC.

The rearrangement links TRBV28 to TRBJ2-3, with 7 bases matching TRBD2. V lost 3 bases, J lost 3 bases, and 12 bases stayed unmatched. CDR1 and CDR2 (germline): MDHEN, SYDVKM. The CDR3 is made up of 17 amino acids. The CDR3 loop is CASSLRIGGSKTDTQYF. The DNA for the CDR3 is TGTGCCAGCAGTTTGAGGATAGGCGGGAGCAAGACAGATACGCAGTATTTT.

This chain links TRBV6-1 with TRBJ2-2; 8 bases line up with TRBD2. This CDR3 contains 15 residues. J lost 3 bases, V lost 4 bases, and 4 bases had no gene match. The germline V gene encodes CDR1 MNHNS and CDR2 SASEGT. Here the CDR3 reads CASSGGLVYTGELFF. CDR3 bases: TGTGCCAGCAGTGGGGGACTAGTTTACACCGGGGAGCTGTTTTTT.

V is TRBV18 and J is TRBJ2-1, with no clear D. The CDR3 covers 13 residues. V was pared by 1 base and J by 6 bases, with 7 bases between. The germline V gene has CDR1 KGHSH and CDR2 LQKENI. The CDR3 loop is CASSPQGSNEQFF. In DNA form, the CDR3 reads TGTGCCAGCTCACCACAGGGAAGCAATGAGCAGTTCTTC. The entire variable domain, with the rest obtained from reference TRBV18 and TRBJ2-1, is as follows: NAGVMQNPRHLVRRRGQEARLRCSPMKGHSHVYWYRQLPEEGLKFMVYLQKENIIDESGMPKERFSAEFPKEGPSILRIQQVVRGDSAAYFCASSPQGSNEQFFGPGTRLTVL.

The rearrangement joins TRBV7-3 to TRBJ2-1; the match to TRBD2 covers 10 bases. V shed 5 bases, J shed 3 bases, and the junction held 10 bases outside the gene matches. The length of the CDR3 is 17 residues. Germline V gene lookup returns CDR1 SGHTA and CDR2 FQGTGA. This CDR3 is CASSPWASGSVYNEQFF. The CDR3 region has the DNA TGTGCCAGCAGCCCGTGGGCTAGCGGGAGCGTCTACAATGAGCAGTTCTTC.

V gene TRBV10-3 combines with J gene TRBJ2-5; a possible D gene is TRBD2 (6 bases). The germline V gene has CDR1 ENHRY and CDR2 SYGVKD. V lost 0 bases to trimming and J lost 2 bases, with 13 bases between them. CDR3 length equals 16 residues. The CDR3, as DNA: TGTGCCATCAGTGAGTCGTCAATAGCGGTTCAAGAGACCCAGTACTTC. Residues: CAISESSIAVQETQYF.

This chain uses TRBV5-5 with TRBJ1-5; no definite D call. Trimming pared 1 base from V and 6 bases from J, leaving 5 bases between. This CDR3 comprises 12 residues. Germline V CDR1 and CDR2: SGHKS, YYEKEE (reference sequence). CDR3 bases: TGTGCCAGCAGCTTGAACGGTCAGCCCCAGCATTTT. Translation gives CASSLNGQPQHF.

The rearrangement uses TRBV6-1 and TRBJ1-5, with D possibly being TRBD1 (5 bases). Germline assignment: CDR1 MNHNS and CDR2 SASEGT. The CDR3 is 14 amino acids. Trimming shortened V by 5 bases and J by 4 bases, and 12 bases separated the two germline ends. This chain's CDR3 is CASSSHKGNQPQHF. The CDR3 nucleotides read TGTGCCAGCAGTTCACACAAGGGGAATCAGCCCCAGCATTTT.

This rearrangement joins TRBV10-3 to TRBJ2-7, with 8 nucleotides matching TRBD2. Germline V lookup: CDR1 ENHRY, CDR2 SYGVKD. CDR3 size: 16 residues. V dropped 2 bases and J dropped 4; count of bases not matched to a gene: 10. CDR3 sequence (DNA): TGTGCCATCAGTGAGGGGCGGTGGACTAGCCGTTACGAGCAGTACTTC. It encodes CAISEGRWTSRYEQYF.

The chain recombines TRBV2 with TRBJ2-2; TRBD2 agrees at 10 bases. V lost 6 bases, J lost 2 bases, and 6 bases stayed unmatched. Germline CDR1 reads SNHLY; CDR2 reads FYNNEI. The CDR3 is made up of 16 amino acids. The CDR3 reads CASRAVAGGNTGELFF. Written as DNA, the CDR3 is TGTGCCAGCAGGGCCGTAGCGGGAGGTAACACCGGGGAGCTGTTTTTT. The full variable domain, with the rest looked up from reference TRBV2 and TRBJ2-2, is EPEVTQTPSHQVTQMGQEVILRCVPISNHLYFYWYRQILGQKVEFLVSFYNNEISEKSEIFDDQFSVERPDGSNFTLKIRSTKLEDSAMYFCASRAVAGGNTGELFFGEGSRLTVL.

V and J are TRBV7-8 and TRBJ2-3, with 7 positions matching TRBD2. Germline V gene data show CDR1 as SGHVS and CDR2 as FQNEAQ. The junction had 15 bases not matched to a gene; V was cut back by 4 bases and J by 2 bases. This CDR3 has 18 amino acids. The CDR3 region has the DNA TGTGCCAGCAGCTCCGGACCCGGGGCTAGCGGATTCACAGATACGCAGTATTTT. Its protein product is CASSSGPGASGFTDTQYF.

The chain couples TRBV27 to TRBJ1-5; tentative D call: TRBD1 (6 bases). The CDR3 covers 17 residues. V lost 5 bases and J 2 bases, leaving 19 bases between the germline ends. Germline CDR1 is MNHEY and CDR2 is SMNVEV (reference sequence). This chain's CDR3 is CASSEYPSGVGNQPQHF. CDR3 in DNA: TGTGCCAGCAGTGAATACCCTTCAGGGGTTGGCAATCAGCCCCAGCATTTT.

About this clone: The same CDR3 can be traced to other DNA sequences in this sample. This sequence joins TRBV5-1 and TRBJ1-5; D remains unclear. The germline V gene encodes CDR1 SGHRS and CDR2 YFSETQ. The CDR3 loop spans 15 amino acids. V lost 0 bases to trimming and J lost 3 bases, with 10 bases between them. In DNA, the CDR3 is TGCGCCAGCAGCTTGGTTCCCGGCAACAATCAGCCCCAGCATTTT. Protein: CASSLVPGNNQPQHF.

The CDR3 nucleotides are TGTGCCAGCAGGAGACAGGAACTCACGAACACCGGGGAGCTGTTTTTT. Translation: CASRRQELTNTGELFF. This rearrangement joins TRBV27 to TRBJ2-2; D might be TRBD1 (6 bases). The germline V gene encodes CDR1 MNHEY and CDR2 SMNVEV (reference sequence). The CDR3 covers 16 residues. Trimming took 6 bases from V and 0 from J, leaving 14 bases between them.